The T cell receptor beta chain under discussion was sequenced for a study of T-cell memory formation after mild COVID-19. Study outcomes and limitations: In pre-infection memory, a portion of responding clones appeared, which suggested that cross-reactive memory joined.

With V trimmed by 8 bases and J by 2 bases, 7 bases remained unmatched. This CDR3 is 15 amino acids long. CDR1 LNHDA and CDR2 SQIVND come from the germline V gene (reference sequence). Via MiXCR, TCRdb re-called the 5' RACE reads, giving one row per CDR3 protein. Of 100,000 to 150,000 distinct CDR3 sequences detected, about 15% appear once; the ten largest clones hold approximately 5.5%. With regard to this clonotype: Its antigen is unknown.

The chain carries TRBV19 and TRBJ1-5, with TRBD1 matching over 9 bases. This TCR was recovered from a man between 18 and 35 years old who had mild COVID-19 (a few samples of this study predate the infection). Cell type and time point are not known. The sequenced sample was PBMCs or a T cell subset sorted from them (not recorded which). The DNA for the CDR3 is TGTGCCAGTTGGCCCCGGACAGGGGGCAATCAGCCCCAGCATTTT. It yields the protein CASWPRTGGNQPQHF.